The rows below give T cell receptor beta chains drawn from one sample of a study of T-cell reconstitution after alpha-beta-depleted transplantation in children. TCRdb itself ran the PCR reads through MiXCR, one entry per CDR3 protein. The sample carries approximately 500,000 distinct CDR3 sequences, 25% to 30% recorded once. The specimen comprised PBMCs, sampled before TCRalphabeta/CD19-depleted stem cell transplant. The receptors were sampled from a boy under two years old with Wiskott-Aldrich syndrome, due to receive a stem cell transplant. The CDR3 runs from the conserved cysteine through the conserved F or W. A D gene is named only where the DNA matches it firmly. Clone sizes are given selectively: once, few, many, or a class where the clone is expanded.

TRBJ1-1,TRBD1,TRBV4-1,.,TGCGCCAGCAGCCAAGGGTGGGTCCAGGGGGCCCTGAACACTGAAGCTTTCTTT,CASSQGWVQGALNTEAFF
TRBJ1-5,TRBD1,TRBV28,few,TGTGCCAGCAGTTTATTCAGGACAGGGGACCTGTATAGCAATCAGCCCCAGCATTTT,CASSLFRTGDLYSNQPQHF
TRBJ1-3,.,TRBV5-1,.,TGCGCCAGCAGCCCAGGGACAATCTCTGGAAACACCATATATTTT,CASSPGTISGNTIYF
TRBJ1-1,.,TRBV20-1,few,TGCAGTGCTAGAGCCCCCTCCAAGGGAGAGGGAACTGAAGCTTTCTTT,CSARAPSKGEGTEAFF
TRBJ1-1,TRBD1,TRBV10-3,few,TGTGCCATTAACCGGGACAGGGTCGTCACTGAAGCTTTCTTT,CAINRDRVVTEAFF
TRBJ2-3,.,TRBV7-8,.,TGTGCCAGCGAGCGGAACCCTAGCACAGATACGCAGTATTTT,CASERNPSTDTQYF
TRBJ2-7,.,TRBV7-9,.,TGTGCCAGCAGCTTAGCGCTTGGACCTACGGTACTCAAGCAGTACTTC,CASSLALGPTVLKQYF
TRBJ2-1,.,TRBV2,.,TGTGCCAGCAGTGAAGCGCTTCAGGGGTCGGGTGAGCAGTTCTTC,CASSEALQGSGEQFF
TRBJ1-5,.,TRBV5-1,few,TGCGCCAGCAGCTTGGAGGCAGGATCTCAGCCCCAGCATTTT,CASSLEAGSQPQHF
TRBJ2-5,TRBD1,TRBV27,.,TGTGCCAGCAGTGGCCGGGACAGGGGCCCCCAAGAGACCCAGTACTTC,CASSGRDRGPQETQYF
TRBJ2-1,.,TRBV5-5,few,TGTGCCAGCAGCCCTGGGGGAGGCCACAATGAGCAGTTCTTC,CASSPGGGHNEQFF
TRBJ1-5,.,TRBV18,few,TGTGCCAGCTCACCGGCGGGAGGACAGCCCCAGCATTTT,CASSPAGGQPQHF
TRBJ2-3,.,TRBV10-3,.,TGTGCCATCACTTCGGCGCGAGGAGATACGCAGTATTTT,CAITSARGDTQYF
TRBJ2-1,.,TRBV20-1,.,TGCAGTGCTAGTTACGGTGAGCAGTTCTTC,CSASYGEQFF
TRBJ2-7,TRBD2,TRBV6-5,.,TGTGCCAGCAGTTACGTACTAGCGGGAGGGCCCTACGAGCAGTACTTC,CASSYVLAGGPYEQYF
TRBJ2-7,.,TRBV28,.,TGTGCCAGCAGGGGGAACCCAGACGCACGCTACGAGCAGTACTTC,CASRGNPDARYEQYF
TRBJ1-2,.,TRBV10-3,.,TGTGCCATCAGTGAGTGGGGAATTGTCCCTGATGGCTACACCTTC,CAISEWGIVPDGYTF
TRBJ2-5,.,TRBV30,.,TGTGCCTGGAGTGCGGTTGGCGAGACCCAGTACTTC,CAWSAVGETQYF
TRBJ2-1,.,TRBV3-1,.,TGTGCCAGCAGCCAAGAGTGGGAACACAATGAGCAGTTCTTC,CASSQEWEHNEQFF
TRBJ2-2,TRBD2,TRBV20-1,.,TGCAGTGCTATGGCGGTAGCGGGGCTCACCGGGGAGCTGTTTTTT,CSAMAVAGLTGELFF
TRBJ1-2,.,TRBV27,few,TGTGCCAGCAGTGGGGGACATGGCTACACCTTC,CASSGGHGYTF
TRBJ2-5,.,TRBV7-2,few,TGTGCCAGCAGCTTAGCCTTGGTCCAAGAGACCCAGTACTTC,CASSLALVQETQYF
TRBJ2-7,.,TRBV12-3/TRBV12-4,.,TGTGCCAGCAGCGTCACCTACGAGCAGTACTTC,CASSVTYEQYF
TRBJ2-7,TRBD2,TRBV7-2,few,TGTGCCAGCAGCTCTCCTAGCGGGAGGAACCACGAGCAGTACTTC,CASSSPSGRNHEQYF
TRBJ2-1,.,TRBV6-5,once,TGTGCCAGCAGTTACTCGTTCGTGCGGGCGAACAATGAGCAGTTCTTC,CASSYSFVRANNEQFF
TRBJ2-1,TRBD2,TRBV12-3/TRBV12-4,.,TGTGCCAGCAGTTCAATCCTAGCGGGGGGCTACAATGAGCAGTTCTTC,CASSSILAGGYNEQFF
TRBJ2-1,TRBD2,TRBV20-1,few,TGCAGTGCTAGGAGGCTAGCGGCCTGGAATGAGCAGTTCTTC,CSARRLAAWNEQFF
TRBJ1-2,.,TRBV6-1,.,TGTGCCAGCGGATCGGCGGGAACGAACTATGGCTACACCTTC,CASGSAGTNYGYTF
TRBJ1-2,TRBD1,TRBV20-1,few,TGCAGTGCTCTCGCTACTTCGGGACAGGGGAGCTACACCTTC,CSALATSGQGSYTF
TRBJ2-3,.,TRBV5-1,few,TGCGCCAGCAGCCGGGAGACAAGCACAGATACGCAGTATTTT,CASSRETSTDTQYF
TRBJ2-1,TRBD2,TRBV27,.,TGTGCCAGCACCCCGAGGCTAGCGGGAGGGCCCTACAATGAGCAGTTCTTC,CASTPRLAGGPYNEQFF
TRBJ2-1,TRBD1,TRBV15,.,TGTGCCACCAGCAGAGATCCCGGTCGGACAGGGGACATCTACAATGAGCAGTTCTTC,CATSRDPGRTGDIYNEQFF
TRBJ1-1,.,TRBV5-1,many,TGCGCCAGCAGCTTAACAGGGCAAGGGACTGAAGCTTTCTTT,CASSLTGQGTEAFF
TRBJ1-2,.,TRBV6-1,.,TGTGCCAGCAGCACTGGACAGAACTATGGCTACACCTTC,CASSTGQNYGYTF
TRBJ1-1,.,TRBV7-6,few,TGTGCCAGCAGCTACGGTGGGGGGTCCCCTCCGATTAACACTGAAGCTTTCTTT,CASSYGGGSPPINTEAFF
TRBJ2-1,.,TRBV5-1,.,TGCGCCAGCAGCCGGATCCCCGGAGACAATGAGCAGTTCTTC,CASSRIPGDNEQFF
TRBJ2-7,.,TRBV5-1,few,TGCGCCAGCAGCTCTCGTGGGGGAACCTACGAGCAGTACTTC,CASSSRGGTYEQYF
TRBJ2-5,.,TRBV5-1,.,TGCGCCAGCAGCTTGGGGGGACCGGATGTGCGAAAGACCCAGTACTTC,CASSLGGPDVRKTQYF
TRBJ2-7,TRBD2,TRBV3-1,few,TGTGCCAGCAGCCAAGATGTCAGCGGGAGCTCCTACGAGCAGTACTTC,CASSQDVSGSSYEQYF
TRBJ1-5,.,TRBV5-8,.,TGTGCCAGCAGCTTTCTGATCAATCAGCCCCAGCATTTT,CASSFLINQPQHF
TRBJ2-1,.,TRBV2,.,TGTGCCAGCAGCTTACAGGGAAACAATGAGCAGTTCTTC,CASSLQGNNEQFF